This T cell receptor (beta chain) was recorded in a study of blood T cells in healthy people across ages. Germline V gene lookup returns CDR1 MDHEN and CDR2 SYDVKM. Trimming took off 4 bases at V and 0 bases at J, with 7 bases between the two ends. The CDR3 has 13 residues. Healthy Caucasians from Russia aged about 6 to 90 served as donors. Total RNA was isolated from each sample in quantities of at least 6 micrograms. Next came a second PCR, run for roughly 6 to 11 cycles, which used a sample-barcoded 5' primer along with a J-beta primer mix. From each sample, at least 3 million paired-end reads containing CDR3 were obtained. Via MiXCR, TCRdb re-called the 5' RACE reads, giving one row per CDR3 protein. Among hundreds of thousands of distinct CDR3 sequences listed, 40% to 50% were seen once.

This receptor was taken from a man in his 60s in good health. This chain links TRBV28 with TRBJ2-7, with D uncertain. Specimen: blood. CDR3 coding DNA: TGTGCCAGCAGTTCCGTCTCCTCCTACGAGCAGTACTTC. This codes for CASSSVSSYEQYF.